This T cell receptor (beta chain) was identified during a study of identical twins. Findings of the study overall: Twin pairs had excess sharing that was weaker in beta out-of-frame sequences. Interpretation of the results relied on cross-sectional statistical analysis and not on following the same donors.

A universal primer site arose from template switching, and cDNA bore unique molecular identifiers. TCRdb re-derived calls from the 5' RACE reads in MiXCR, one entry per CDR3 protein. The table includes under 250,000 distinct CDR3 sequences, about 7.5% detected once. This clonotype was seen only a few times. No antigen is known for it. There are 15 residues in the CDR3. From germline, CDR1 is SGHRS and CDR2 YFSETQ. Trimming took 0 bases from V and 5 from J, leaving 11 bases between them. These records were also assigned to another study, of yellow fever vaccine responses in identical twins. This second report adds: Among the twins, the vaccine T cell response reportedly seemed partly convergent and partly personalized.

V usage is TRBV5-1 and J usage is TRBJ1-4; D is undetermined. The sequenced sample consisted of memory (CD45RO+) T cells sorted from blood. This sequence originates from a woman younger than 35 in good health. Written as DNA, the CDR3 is TGCGCCAGCAGCTTGGAGGGAGGGTACAATGAAAAACTGTTTTTT. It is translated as CASSLEGGYNEKLFF. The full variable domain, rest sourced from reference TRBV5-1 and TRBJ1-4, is KAGVTQTPRYLIKTRGQQVTLSCSPISGHRSVSWYQQTPGQGLQFLFEYFSETQRNKGNFPGRFSGRQFSNSRSEMNVSTLELGDSALYLCASSLEGGYNEKLFFGSGTQLSVL.